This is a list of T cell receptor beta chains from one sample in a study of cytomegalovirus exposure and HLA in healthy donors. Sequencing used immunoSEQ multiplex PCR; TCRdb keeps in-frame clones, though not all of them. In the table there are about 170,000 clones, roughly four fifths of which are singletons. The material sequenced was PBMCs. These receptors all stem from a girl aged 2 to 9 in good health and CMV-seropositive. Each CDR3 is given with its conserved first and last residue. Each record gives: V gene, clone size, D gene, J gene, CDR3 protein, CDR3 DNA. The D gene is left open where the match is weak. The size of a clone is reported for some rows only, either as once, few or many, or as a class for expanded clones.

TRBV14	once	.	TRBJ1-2	CASSRGFTDGYTF	TGTGCCAGCAGCCGGGGCTTTACCGATGGCTACACCTTC
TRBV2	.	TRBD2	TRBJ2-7	CASSEAASGRFEQYF	TGTGCCAGCAGTGAAGCGGCTAGCGGGAGGTTCGAGCAGTACTTC
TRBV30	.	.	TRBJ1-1	CAWSGLAENTEAFF	TGTGCCTGGAGTGGGTTAGCTGAGAACACTGAAGCTTTCTTT
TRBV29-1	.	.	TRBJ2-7	CSVDGGETAYEQYF	TGCAGCGTTGACGGCGGGGAAACGGCCTACGAGCAGTACTTC
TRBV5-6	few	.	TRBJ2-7	CASSLSVFYEQYF	TGTGCCAGCAGCTTGTCAGTTTTCTACGAGCAGTACTTC
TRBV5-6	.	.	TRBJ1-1	CASSLWGHMNTEAFF	TGTGCCAGCAGCTTATGGGGACACATGAACACTGAAGCTTTCTTT
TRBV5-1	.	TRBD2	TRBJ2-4	CASQAGGGRKGWDIQYF	TGCGCCAGTCAGGCCGGTGGCGGGAGGAAAGGATGGGACATTCAGTACTTC
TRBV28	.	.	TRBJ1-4	CASSSYAEVTEKLFF	TGTGCCAGCAGTTCATACGCGGAGGTCACTGAAAAACTGTTTTTT
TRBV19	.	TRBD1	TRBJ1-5	CASSLKAGGFGATYSNQPQHF	TGTGCCAGTAGTCTTAAAGCAGGGGGCTTTGGCGCCACTTATAGCAATCAGCCCCAGCATTTT
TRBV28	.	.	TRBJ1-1	CASSVRGRMNTEAFF	TGTGCCAGCAGTGTTCGGGGGAGAATGAACACTGAAGCTTTCTTT
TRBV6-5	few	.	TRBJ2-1	CASSYFQRSYNEQFF	TGTGCCAGCAGTTACTTCCAGCGCTCCTACAATGAGCAGTTCTTC
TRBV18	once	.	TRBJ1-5	CASSPSGERPQHF	TGTGCCAGCTCACCCTCAGGGGAGCGGCCCCAGCATTTT
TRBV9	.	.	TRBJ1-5	CASGGDSNQPQHF	TGTGCCAGCGGAGGGGATAGCAATCAGCCCCAGCATTTT
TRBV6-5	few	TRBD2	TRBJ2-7	CASTPGRSSYEQYF	TGTGCCAGCACCCCCGGGAGGAGCTCCTACGAGCAGTACTTC
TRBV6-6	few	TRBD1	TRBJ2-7	CASSYDRDYEQYF	TGTGCCAGCAGTTACGACAGGGATTACGAGCAGTACTTC
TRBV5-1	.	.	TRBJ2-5	CASSLEVGGTGTIYQETQYF	TGCGCCAGCAGCTTGGAGGTAGGAGGGACTGGCACTATTTACCAAGAGACCCAGTACTTC
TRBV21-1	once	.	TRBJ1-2	CASKQSYNRVVGYGYTF	TGTGCCAGCAAACAAAGTTATAACAGGGTAGTCGGCTATGGCTACACCTTC
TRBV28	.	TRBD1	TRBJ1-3	CASSSLTGTKQTSGNTIYF	TGTGCCAGCAGTTCCCTGACAGGGACCAAGCAGACGTCTGGAAACACCATATATTTT
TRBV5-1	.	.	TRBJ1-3	CASSYGLLGRGNFRNTIYF	TGCGCCAGCAGCTATGGCCTCTTAGGCCGCGGGAATTTTAGAAACACCATATATTTT
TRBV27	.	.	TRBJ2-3	CASSPRTEPDTQYF	TGTGCCAGCAGTCCCCGGACTGAGCCAGATACGCAGTATTTT
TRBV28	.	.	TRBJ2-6	CASRSSGANVLTF	TGTGCCAGCCGGAGCTCTGGGGCCAACGTCCTGACTTTC
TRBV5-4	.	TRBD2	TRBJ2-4	CASSLEAGVENIQYF	TGTGCCAGCAGCTTGGAGGCGGGAGTCGAAAACATTCAGTACTTC
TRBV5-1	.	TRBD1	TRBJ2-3	CASSTGTASTDTQYF	TGCGCCAGCAGCACCGGGACAGCTAGCACAGATACGCAGTATTTT
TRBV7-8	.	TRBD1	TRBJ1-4	CASSPRRQGPQGELFF	TGTGCCAGCAGCCCACGACGACAGGGCCCTCAAGGAGAACTGTTTTTT
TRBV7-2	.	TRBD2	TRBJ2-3	CASSSSAGALNTQYF	TGTGCCAGCAGCTCTAGCGCGGGAGCGTTAAATACGCAGTATTTT
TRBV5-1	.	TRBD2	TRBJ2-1	CASSPGAGASYNEQFF	TGCGCCAGCAGTCCCGGGGCGGGAGCATCCTACAATGAGCAGTTCTTC
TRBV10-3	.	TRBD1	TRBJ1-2	CAISEWVGQPFPDPGYTF	TGTGCCATCAGTGAATGGGTGGGACAGCCATTCCCGGATCCTGGCTACACCTTC
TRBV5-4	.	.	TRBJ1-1	CASSLDSFSSEAFF	TGTGCCAGCAGCTTGGACAGCTTTTCTTCTGAAGCTTTCTTT
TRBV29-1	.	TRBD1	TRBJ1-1	CSVDGPGGLCRGFF	TGCAGCGTTGATGGGCCAGGGGGCTTGTGTCGTGGTTTCTTT
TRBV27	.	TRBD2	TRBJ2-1	CASSSGTSGRLKLFF	TGTGCCAGCAGTTCGGGGACTAGCGGGAGACTTAAGCTGTTCTTC
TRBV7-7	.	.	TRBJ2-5	CASSLGSKETQYF	TGTGCTAGCAGCTTGGGCAGTAAAGAGACCCAGTACTTC
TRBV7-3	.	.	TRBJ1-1	CASSLGAGNTEAFF	TGTGCCAGCAGCTTAGGTGCAGGGAACACTGAAGCTTTCTTT
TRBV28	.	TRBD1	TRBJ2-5	CAITGDQETQYF	TGTGCCATCACAGGGGACCAAGAGACCCAGTACTTC
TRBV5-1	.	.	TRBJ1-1	CASSLGGNTEAFF	TGCGCCAGCAGCTTAGGAGGGAACACTGAAGCTTTCTTT
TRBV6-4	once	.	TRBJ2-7	CASSDYFFYEQYF	TGTGCCAGCAGTGACTATTTCTTCTACGAGCAGTACTTC
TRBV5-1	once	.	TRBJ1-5	CASSLDAGSNQPQHF	TGCGCCAGCAGCTTGGACGCCGGTAGCAATCAGCCCCAGCATTTT
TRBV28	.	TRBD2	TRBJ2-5	CATHGLAPQETQYF	TGTGCCACCCACGGACTAGCGCCTCAAGAGACCCAGTACTTC
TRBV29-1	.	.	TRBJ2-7	CGVDASNEQYF	TGCGGCGTTGATGCGTCAAACGAGCAGTACTTC
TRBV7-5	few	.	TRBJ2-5	CARSLEGGRGQGETQYF	TGTGCCAGAAGCTTAGAGGGGGGCAGGGGGCAAGGGGAGACCCAGTACTTC
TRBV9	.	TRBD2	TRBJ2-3	CASSVAGVLPDTQYF	TGTGCCAGCAGCGTGGCGGGAGTTCTCCCAGATACGCAGTATTTT
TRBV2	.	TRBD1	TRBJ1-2	CASRQGNYGYTF	TGTGCCAGTCGACAGGGCAACTATGGCTACACCTTC
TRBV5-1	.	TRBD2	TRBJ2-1	CASSLSGRTYNEQFF	TGCGCCAGCAGCCTCAGCGGGAGGACGTACAATGAGCAGTTCTTC
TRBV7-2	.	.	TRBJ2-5	CASTNRGETQYF	TGTGCCAGCACCAACCGGGGTGAGACCCAGTACTTC
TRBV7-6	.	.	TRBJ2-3	CASSPKTRGRTGTDTQYF	TGTGCCAGCAGCCCAAAAACCAGGGGTCGGACGGGCACAGATACGCAGTATTTT
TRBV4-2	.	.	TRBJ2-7	CASSQDALGSYEQYF	TGTGCCAGCAGCCAAGACGCACTCGGGAGTTACGAGCAGTACTTC
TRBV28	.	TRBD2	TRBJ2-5	CASSPGRAGETQYF	TGTGCCAGCAGTCCCGGGAGGGCCGGCGAGACCCAGTACTTC